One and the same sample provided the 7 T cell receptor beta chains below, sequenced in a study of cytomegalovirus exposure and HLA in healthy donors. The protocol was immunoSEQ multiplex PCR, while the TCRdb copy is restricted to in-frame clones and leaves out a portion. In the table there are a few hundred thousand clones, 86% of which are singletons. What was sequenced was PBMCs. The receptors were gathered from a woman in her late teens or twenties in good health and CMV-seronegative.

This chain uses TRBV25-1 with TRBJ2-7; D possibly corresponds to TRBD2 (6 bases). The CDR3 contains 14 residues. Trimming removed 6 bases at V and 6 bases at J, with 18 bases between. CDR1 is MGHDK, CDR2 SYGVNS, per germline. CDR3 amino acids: CASRRDSLSGEQYF. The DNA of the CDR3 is TGTGCCAGCAGGCGGGACTCCCTTAGCGGCGAGCAGTACTTC.

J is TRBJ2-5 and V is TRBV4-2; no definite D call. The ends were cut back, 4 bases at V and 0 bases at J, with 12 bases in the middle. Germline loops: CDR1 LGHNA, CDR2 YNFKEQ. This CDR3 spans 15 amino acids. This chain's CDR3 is CASSPVRRYQETQYF. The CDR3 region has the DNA TGTGCCAGCAGCCCCGTGCGGCGGTACCAAGAGACCCAGTACTTC.

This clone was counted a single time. This CDR3 reads CASSFLSDRRTDTQYF. In DNA form, the CDR3 reads TGTGCCAGCAGCTTTCTTTCGGACAGGCGGACAGATACGCAGTATTTT. This chain joins TRBV7-8 and TRBJ2-3, with 7 bases identical to TRBD1. This CDR3 region has 16 residues. Germline CDR1 is SGHVS and CDR2 is FQNEAQ. V shed 3 bases and J 3 bases; nucleotides not matched to a gene: 9.

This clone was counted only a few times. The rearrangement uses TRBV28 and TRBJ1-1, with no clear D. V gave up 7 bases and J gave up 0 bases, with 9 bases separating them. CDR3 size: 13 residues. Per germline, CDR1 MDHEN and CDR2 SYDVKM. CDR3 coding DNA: TGTGCCAGCATGAACAGTGTGAACACTGAAGCTTTCTTT. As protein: CASMNSVNTEAFF.

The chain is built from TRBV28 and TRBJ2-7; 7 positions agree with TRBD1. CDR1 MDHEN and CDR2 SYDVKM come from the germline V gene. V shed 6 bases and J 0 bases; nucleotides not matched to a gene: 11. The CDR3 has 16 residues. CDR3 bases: TGTGCCAGCAGGCCGCCCGGACAGGAGAGCTCCTACGAGCAGTACTTC. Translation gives CASRPPGQESSYEQYF.

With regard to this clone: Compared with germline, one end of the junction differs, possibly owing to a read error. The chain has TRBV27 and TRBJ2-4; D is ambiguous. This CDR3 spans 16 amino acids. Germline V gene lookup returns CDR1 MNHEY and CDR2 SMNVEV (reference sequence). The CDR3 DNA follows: TGTGCCAGCACCAAGGCCGGCGGCGGCCCCAAAAACATCCAGTACTTC. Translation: CASTKAGGGPKNIQYF.

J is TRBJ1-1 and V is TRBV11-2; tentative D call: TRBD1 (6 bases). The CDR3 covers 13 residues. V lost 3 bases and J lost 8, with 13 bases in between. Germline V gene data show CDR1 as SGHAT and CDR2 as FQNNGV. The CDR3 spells CASSFASGTEAFF. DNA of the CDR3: TGTGCCAGCAGCTTCGCTTCCGGGACAGAAGCTTTCTTT.